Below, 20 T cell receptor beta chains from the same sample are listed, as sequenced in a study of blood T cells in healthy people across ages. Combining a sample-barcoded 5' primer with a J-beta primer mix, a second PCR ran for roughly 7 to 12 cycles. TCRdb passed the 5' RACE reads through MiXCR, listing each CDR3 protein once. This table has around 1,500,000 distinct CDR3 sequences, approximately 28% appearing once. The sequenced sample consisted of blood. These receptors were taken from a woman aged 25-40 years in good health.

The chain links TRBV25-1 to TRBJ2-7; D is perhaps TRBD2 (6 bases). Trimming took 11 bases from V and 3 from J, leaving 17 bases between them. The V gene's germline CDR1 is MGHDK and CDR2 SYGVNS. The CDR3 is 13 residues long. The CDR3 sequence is CAAGSRDVYEQYF. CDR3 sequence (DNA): TGTGCCGCGGGGTCCCGAGATGTCTACGAGCAGTACTTC.

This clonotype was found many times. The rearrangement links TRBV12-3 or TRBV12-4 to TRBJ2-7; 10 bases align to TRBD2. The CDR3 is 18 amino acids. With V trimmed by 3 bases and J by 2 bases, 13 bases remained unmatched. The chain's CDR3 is CASSFEGSGRSPTYEQYF. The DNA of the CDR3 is TGTGCCAGCAGTTTTGAGGGTAGCGGGAGGTCACCAACCTACGAGCAGTACTTC.

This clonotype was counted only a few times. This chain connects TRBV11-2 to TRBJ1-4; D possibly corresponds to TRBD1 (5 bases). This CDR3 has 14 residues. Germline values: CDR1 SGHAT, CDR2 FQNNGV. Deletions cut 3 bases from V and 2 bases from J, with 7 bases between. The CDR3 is CASSFKGTNEKLFF. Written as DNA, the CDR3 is TGTGCCAGCAGCTTCAAGGGGACTAATGAAAAACTGTTTTTT.

In DNA, the CDR3 is TGTGCCACCAGTGACGGCGGGAACTCCTACAATGAGCAGTTCTTC. Translated: CATSDGGNSYNEQFF. This sequence joins TRBV24-1 and TRBJ2-1; possible D gene TRBD2, 6 bases. Germline assignment: CDR1 KGHDR and CDR2 SFDVKD. V lost 4 bases and J 0 bases, leaving 9 bases between the germline ends. The length of the CDR3 is 15 residues.

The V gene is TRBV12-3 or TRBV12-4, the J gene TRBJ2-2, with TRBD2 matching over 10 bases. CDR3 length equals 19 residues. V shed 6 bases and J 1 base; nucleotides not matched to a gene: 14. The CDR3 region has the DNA TGTGCCAGCAGCCCCCGGGGTCTAGCGGGAGTCGGGAACACCGGGGAGCTGTTTTTT. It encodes CASSPRGLAGVGNTGELFF.

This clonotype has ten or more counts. The CDR3 coding sequence is TGTGCCAGCAGCTTAGAGGTTCGCAATTCACCCCTCCACTTT. Its translation is CASSLEVRNSPLHF. The chain has TRBV11-1 and TRBJ1-6; D is uncertain. Trimming took 1 base from V and 7 from J, leaving 8 bases between them. The CDR3 has 14 residues. CDR1 SGHAT and CDR2 FQDESV come from the germline V gene (reference sequence).

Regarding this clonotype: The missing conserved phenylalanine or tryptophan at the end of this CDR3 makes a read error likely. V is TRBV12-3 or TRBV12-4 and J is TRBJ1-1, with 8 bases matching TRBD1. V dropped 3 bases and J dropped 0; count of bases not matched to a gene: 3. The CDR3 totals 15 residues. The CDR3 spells CASSFQGALNTEAFC. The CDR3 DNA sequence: TGTGCCAGCAGTTTCCAGGGGGCCTTGAACACTGAAGCTTTCTGT.

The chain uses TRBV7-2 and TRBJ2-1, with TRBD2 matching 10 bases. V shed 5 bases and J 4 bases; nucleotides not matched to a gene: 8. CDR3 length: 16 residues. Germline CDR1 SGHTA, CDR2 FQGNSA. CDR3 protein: CASSLLTSGLYNEQFF. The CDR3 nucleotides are TGTGCCAGCAGCCTACTGACTAGCGGGCTTTACAATGAGCAGTTCTTC.

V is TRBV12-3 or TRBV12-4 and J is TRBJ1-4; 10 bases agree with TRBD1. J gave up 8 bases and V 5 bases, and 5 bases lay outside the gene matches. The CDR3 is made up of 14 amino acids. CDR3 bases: TGTGCCAGCAGTCGACAGGGGGCGGGGGAAAAACTGTTTTTT. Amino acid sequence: CASSRQGAGEKLFF.

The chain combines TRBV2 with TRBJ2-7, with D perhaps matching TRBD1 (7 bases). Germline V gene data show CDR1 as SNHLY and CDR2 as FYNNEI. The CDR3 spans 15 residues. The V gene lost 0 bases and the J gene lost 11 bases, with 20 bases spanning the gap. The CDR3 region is CASSEARDSRRGEYF. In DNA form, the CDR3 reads TGTGCCAGCAGTGAAGCCCGGGACAGTCGAAGGGGGGAGTACTTC. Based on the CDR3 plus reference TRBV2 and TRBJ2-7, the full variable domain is EPEVTQTPSHQVTQMGQEVILRCVPISNHLYFYWYRQILGQKVEFLVSFYNNEISEKSEIFDDQFSVERPDGSNFTLKIRSTKLEDSAMYFCASSEARDSRRGEYFGPGTRLTVT.

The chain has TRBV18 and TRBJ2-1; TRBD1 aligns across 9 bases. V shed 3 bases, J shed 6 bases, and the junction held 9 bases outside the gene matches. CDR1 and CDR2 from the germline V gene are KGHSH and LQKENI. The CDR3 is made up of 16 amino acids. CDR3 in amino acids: CASSPGTGQYLNEQFF. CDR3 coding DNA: TGTGCCAGCTCACCCGGGACAGGGCAGTACCTCAATGAGCAGTTCTTC. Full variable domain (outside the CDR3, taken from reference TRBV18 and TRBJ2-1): NAGVMQNPRHLVRRRGQEARLRCSPMKGHSHVYWYRQLPEEGLKFMVYLQKENIIDESGMPKERFSAEFPKEGPSILRIQQVVRGDSAAYFCASSPGTGQYLNEQFFGPGTRLTVL.

This CDR3 is CASSLSGFREQFF. CDR3 DNA: TGTGCCAGCAGCTTGAGCGGGTTCCGAGAGCAGTTCTTC. The chain carries TRBV11-2 and TRBJ2-1; weak D call: TRBD2 (6 bases). This CDR3 comprises 13 residues. Trimming removed 3 bases from V and 10 bases from J, with 13 bases in between. Germline values: CDR1 SGHAT, CDR2 FQNNGV.

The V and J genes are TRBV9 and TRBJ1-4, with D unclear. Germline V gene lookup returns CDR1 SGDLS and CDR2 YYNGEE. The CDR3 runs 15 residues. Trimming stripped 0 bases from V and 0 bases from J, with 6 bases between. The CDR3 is CASSVGLTTNEKLFF. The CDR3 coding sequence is TGTGCCAGCAGCGTAGGACTTACAACTAATGAAAAACTGTTTTTT.

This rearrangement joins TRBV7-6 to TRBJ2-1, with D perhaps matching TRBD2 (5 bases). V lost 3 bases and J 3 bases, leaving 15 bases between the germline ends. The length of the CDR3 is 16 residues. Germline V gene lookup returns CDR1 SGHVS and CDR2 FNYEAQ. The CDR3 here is CASSLRAIGDYNEQFF. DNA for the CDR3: TGTGCCAGCAGCTTGCGGGCCATCGGGGACTACAATGAGCAGTTCTTC. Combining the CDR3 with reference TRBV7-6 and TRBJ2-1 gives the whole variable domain GAGVSQSPRYKVTKRGQDVALRCDPISGHVSLYWYRQALGQGPEFLTYFNYEAQQDKSGLPNDRFSAERPEGSISTLTIQRTEQRDSAMYRCASSLRAIGDYNEQFFGPGTRLTVL.

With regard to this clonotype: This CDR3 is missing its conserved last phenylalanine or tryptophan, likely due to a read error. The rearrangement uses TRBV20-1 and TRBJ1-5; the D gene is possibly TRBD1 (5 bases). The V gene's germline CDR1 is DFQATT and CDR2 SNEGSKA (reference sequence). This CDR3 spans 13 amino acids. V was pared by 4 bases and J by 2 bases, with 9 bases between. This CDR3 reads CSAKGLGNQPQHC. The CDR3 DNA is TGCAGTGCTAAGGGGCTCGGCAATCAGCCCCAGCATTGT.

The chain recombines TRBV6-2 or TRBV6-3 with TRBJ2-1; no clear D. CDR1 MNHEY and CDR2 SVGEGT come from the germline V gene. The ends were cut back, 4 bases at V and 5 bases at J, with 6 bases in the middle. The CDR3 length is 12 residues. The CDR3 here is CASSWQHNEQFF. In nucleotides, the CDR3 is TGTGCCAGCAGTTGGCAGCACAATGAGCAGTTCTTC.

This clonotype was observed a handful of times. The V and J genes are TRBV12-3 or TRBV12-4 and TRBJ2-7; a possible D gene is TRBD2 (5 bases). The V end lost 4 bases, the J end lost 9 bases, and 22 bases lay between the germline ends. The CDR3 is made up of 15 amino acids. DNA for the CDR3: TGTGCCAGCAGTTCCCTAGGACGGGGTGGGTTGGGGCAGTACTTC. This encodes CASSSLGRGGLGQYF.

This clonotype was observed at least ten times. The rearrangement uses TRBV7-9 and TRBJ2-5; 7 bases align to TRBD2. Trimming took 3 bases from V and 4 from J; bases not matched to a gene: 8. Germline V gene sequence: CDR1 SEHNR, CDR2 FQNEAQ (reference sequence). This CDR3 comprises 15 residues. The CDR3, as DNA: TGTGCCAGCAGCTTGCTAGCGGCCCTCGCAGAGACCCAGTACTTC. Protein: CASSLLAALAETQYF.

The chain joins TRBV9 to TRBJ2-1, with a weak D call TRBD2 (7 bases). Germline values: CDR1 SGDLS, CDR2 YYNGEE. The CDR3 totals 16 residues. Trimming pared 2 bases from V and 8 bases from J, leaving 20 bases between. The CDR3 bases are TGTGCCAGCAGCGTTTATGTCGGGGGGCTGACGGATGAGCAGTTCTTC. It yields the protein CASSVYVGGLTDEQFF.

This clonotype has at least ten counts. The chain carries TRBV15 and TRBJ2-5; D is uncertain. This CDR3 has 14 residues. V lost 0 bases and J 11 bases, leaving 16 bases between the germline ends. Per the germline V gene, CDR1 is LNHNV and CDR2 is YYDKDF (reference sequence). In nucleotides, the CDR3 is TGTGCCACCAGCAGAGATTTCCAAGTTAAGGAGCAGTACTTC. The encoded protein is CATSRDFQVKEQYF.